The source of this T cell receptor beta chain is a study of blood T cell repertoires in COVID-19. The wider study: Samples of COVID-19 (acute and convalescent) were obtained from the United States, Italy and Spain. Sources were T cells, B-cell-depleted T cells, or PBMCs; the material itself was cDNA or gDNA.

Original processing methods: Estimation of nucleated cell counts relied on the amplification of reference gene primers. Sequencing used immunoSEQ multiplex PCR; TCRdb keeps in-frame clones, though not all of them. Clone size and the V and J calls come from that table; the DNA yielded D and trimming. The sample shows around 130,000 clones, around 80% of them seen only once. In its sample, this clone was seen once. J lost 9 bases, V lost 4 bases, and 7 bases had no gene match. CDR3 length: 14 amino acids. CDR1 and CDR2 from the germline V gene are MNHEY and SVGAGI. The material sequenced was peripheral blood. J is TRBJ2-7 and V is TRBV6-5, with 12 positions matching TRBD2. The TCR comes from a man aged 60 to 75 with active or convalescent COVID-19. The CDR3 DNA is TGTGCCAGCAGTTCTAGCGGGAGGGCGCTGCGGCAGTACTTC. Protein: CASSSSGRALRQYF.